This TCR beta chain emerged from a study of blood T cell repertoires in COVID-19. Overall study context: Sources were T cells, B-cell-depleted T cells, or PBMCs; the material itself was cDNA or gDNA.

Germline CDR1 SGDLS, CDR2 YYNGEE. CDR3 length: 13 amino acids. The V end lost 0 bases, the J end lost 8 bases, and 8 bases lay between the germline ends. Authors' data handling: Estimation of nucleated cell counts was performed using reference gene primer amplification. TCRdb's table, derived via immunoSEQ multiplex PCR, lists solely in-frame clones and lacks some. The V and J calls and clone size were taken over from that table, and D and trimming were inferred from the DNA. Of about 400,000 clones detected, approximately 86% appear once; the ten largest clones hold around 3%. Sequenced material: peripheral blood. The V call is TRBV9, the J call TRBJ2-2; D unclear. The source of this sequence is a human donor in a cohort sampled during active COVID-19. Here the CDR3 DNA reads TGTGCCAGCAGCGTAGCACAGTCTGGGGAGCTGTTTTTT. This codes for CASSVAQSGELFF. The full variable domain, with the rest looked up from reference TRBV9 and TRBJ2-2, is DSGVTQTPKHLITATGQRVTLRCSPRSGDLSVYWYQQSLDQGLQFLIQYYNGEERAKGNILERFSAQQFPDLHSELNLSSLELGDSALYFCASSVAQSGELFFGEGSRLTVL.